This T cell receptor beta chain was sequenced in a study of OX40 agonist ivuxolimab in advanced cancers. The overall study: Earlier treatment with anti-PD-1, anti-PD-L1 or anti-CTLA-4 was permitted, and 30% to 40% had received some. Among those treated, three patients had partial responses, one with hepatocellular carcinoma and two with cutaneous melanoma.

In regard to this clone: Its antigen is unidentified.

Measured with immunoSEQ multiplex PCR; TCRdb has only the in-frame clones, and not every one. The sample lists tens of thousands of clones, roughly 84% occurring once. The CDR3 consists of 14 residues. The germline CDR1 and CDR2 sequences are SGHTA and FQGNSA. V lost 5 bases and J 3 bases, leaving 14 bases between the germline ends. Study conclusions and caveats: At doses 0.1 to 3.0 mg/kg, CD4+ and CD8+ clones expanded. Part of the nonresponder group also had normalized T-cell clonal expansion that was low.

The rearrangement uses TRBV7-2 and TRBJ2-7; no definite D call. This TCR was recovered from an adult with an advanced solid tumor such as melanoma, head and neck, liver or kidney cancer. The specimen was CD4+ or CD8+ T cells sorted from blood, collected in a trial of the OX40 agonist ivuxolimab. The CDR3 DNA reads TGTGCCAGCAGCCCTTGGACGGTAAACTACGAGCAGTACTTC. Protein: CASSPWTVNYEQYF. Variable domain in full (rest from reference TRBV7-2 and TRBJ2-7): GAGVSQSPSNKVTEKGKDVELRCDPISGHTALYWYRQSLGQGLEFLIYFQGNSAPDKSGLPSDRFSAERTGGSVSTLTIQRTQQEDSAVYLCASSPWTVNYEQYFGPGTRLTVT.